The clone carrying this TCR beta chain was seen many times. The data originate from a study of T cells in Graves' hyperthyroidism and ophthalmopathy. Amplified regions were TCR beta CDR3 sequences from RNA transcripts. The HTBI primer set drove a first-round RT-PCR of the TCR CDR3. Each CDR3 protein is one row after TCRdb ran MiXCR on the multiplex PCR reads. The table has 90,000 to 120,000 distinct CDR3 sequences, more than 15% seen once. The CDR3 sequence is 13 residues long. Between the trimmed V and J ends, which lost 0 bases and 3 bases, there was a span of 5 bases. Germline CDR1 is DFQATT and CDR2 is SNEGSKA (reference sequence). Orbital computed tomography, thyroid ultrasound, serum thyroxine and TRAb, and clinical symptoms together informed the diagnoses.

The material sequenced was blood. This receptor was taken from a woman between 50 and 59 years old with Graves' hyperthyroidism. The chain is built from TRBV20-1 and TRBJ2-2; no clear D gene. The CDR3 sequence is CSARDLYTGELFF. CDR3 sequence (DNA): TGCAGTGCTAGAGATCTGTACACCGGGGAGCTGTTTTTT.